The 20 T cell receptor beta chains below all came from one sample that was sequenced in a study of OX40 agonist ivuxolimab in advanced cancers. The method was immunoSEQ multiplex PCR; TCRdb's version includes in-frame clones alone and lacks a portion of them. This sample has about 62,000 clones, with 75% to 85% found just once. Here the sequenced sample was CD4+ or CD8+ T cells sorted from blood, taken in a trial of the OX40 agonist ivuxolimab. These receptors came from an adult with an advanced solid tumor such as melanoma, head and neck, liver or kidney cancer.

The chain carries TRBV4-3 and TRBJ1-4; TRBD1 aligns across 7 bases. Losses at the gene ends were 1 base for V and 7 bases for J; bases not matched to a gene: 15. Germline CDR1 LGHNA, CDR2 YSLEER. The CDR3 contains 18 residues. The chain's CDR3 is CASSQVTGTLLGGEKLFF. In DNA form, the CDR3 reads TGCGCCAGCAGCCAAGTGACAGGGACATTACTAGGGGGTGAAAAACTGTTTTTT.

The V call is TRBV6-6, the J call TRBJ2-3, with D hard to call. Germline values: CDR1 MNHNY, CDR2 SVGAGI (reference sequence). V lost 4 bases, J lost 0 bases, and 8 bases lay in between. This CDR3 is 14 amino acids long. The CDR3 nucleotides read TGTGCCAGCAGTTTATTTTCTAGCACAGATACGCAGTATTTT. It translates to CASSLFSSTDTQYF.

This CDR3 is CASTRTGDAYNEQFF. The CDR3 DNA reads as TGTGCCAGCACCAGGACAGGGGATGCCTACAATGAGCAGTTCTTC. The chain links TRBV2 to TRBJ2-1; 9 nucleotides agree with TRBD1. The ends lost 7 bases at V and 2 bases at J; junction bases unmatched: 6. Germline CDR1 SNHLY, CDR2 FYNNEI. This CDR3 is 15 amino acids long. Full variable domain (outside the CDR3, taken from reference TRBV2 and TRBJ2-1): EPEVTQTPSHQVTQMGQEVILRCVPISNHLYFYWYRQILGQKVEFLVSFYNNEISEKSEIFDDQFSVERPDGSNFTLKIRSTKLEDSAMYFCASTRTGDAYNEQFFGPGTRLTVL.

The V call is TRBV6-5, the J call TRBJ1-6; D is undetermined. This CDR3 is built from 12 residues. V lost 8 bases and J 7 bases, leaving 9 bases between the germline ends. The germline V gene encodes CDR1 MNHEY and CDR2 SVGAGI. The CDR3: CASGLSNSPLHF. The CDR3 DNA sequence: TGTGCCAGCGGTCTTTCGAATTCACCCCTCCACTTT.

The rearrangement uses TRBV5-1 and TRBJ2-1; TRBD2 is a possible D gene (5 bases). Looked up from germline, CDR1 is SGHRS and CDR2 is YFSETQ. V dropped 0 bases and J dropped 1 base, with 8 bases sitting between them. The CDR3 length is 15 residues. In nucleotides, the CDR3 is TGCGCCAGCAGCTTGGCCGGGGTGTCCTACAATGAGCAGTTCTTC. It encodes CASSLAGVSYNEQFF.

This clone appeared a few times. V gene TRBV27 combines with J gene TRBJ2-7; D is unclear. The CDR3 has 12 residues. Trimming stripped 2 bases from V and 4 bases from J, with 6 bases between. Germline V gives CDR1 MNHEY, CDR2 SMNVEV (reference sequence). CDR3 nucleotide sequence: TGTGCCAGCAGTTTAACTGGGTACGAGCAGTACTTC. Its translation: CASSLTGYEQYF.

CDR3 nucleotide sequence: TGTGCCAGTACTTTCCAGAGCATGAACACTGAAGCTTTCTTT. It codes for CASTFQSMNTEAFF. This sequence joins TRBV19 and TRBJ1-1; unclear D gene. Per germline, CDR1 LNHDA and CDR2 SQIVND (reference sequence). With 7 bases removed from V and 0 bases from J, the gap between germline ends came to 12 bases. The CDR3 extends over 14 amino acids.

The chain joins TRBV9 to TRBJ2-2; 7 nucleotides align to TRBD2. The CDR3 is 17 amino acids. With 4 bases clipped from V and 0 bases from J, the junction kept 9 bases outside the gene matches. Germline CDR1 and CDR2: SGDLS and YYNGEE. The CDR3 DNA is TGTGCCAGCAGCCTATCACCACTAGCGACGAACACCGGGGAGCTGTTTTTT. It specifies CASSLSPLATNTGELFF. The entire variable domain, with the rest obtained from reference TRBV9 and TRBJ2-2, is as follows: DSGVTQTPKHLITATGQRVTLRCSPRSGDLSVYWYQQSLDQGLQFLIQYYNGEERAKGNILERFSAQQFPDLHSELNLSSLELGDSALYFCASSLSPLATNTGELFFGEGSRLTVL.

The chain combines TRBV15 with TRBJ1-4; no clear D gene. Germline V lookup: CDR1 LNHNV, CDR2 YYDKDF (reference sequence). The CDR3 runs to 15 residues. Trimming took off 0 bases at V and 5 bases at J, with 10 bases between the two ends. The DNA for the CDR3 is TGTGCCACCAGCAGAGATTGGGGTCAGAATGAAAAACTGTTTTTT. This gives the protein CATSRDWGQNEKLFF.

The CDR3 loop reads CASSLEWVTGELFF. CDR3 DNA sequence: TGTGCCAGCAGTTTAGAGTGGGTGACCGGGGAGCTGTTTTTT. The V and J genes are TRBV27 and TRBJ2-2; no firm D call. Germline V gene lookup returns CDR1 MNHEY and CDR2 SMNVEV (reference sequence). CDR3 size: 14 residues. Trimming removed 2 bases from V and 5 bases from J, with 9 bases in between.

The count of this clone is one. V is TRBV6-5 and J is TRBJ1-4; TRBD1 might be the D (6 bases). Germline V lookup: CDR1 MNHEY, CDR2 SVGAGI. This CDR3 has 15 residues. V was clipped by 6 bases and J by 6 bases, with 17 bases between them. CDR3 nucleotides: TGTGCCAGCAGCTTTACGGACAGTGGGTATGAAAAACTGTTTTTT. Protein sequence: CASSFTDSGYEKLFF.

The rearrangement uses TRBV5-4 and TRBJ2-2, with 7 bases fitting TRBD1. Per germline, CDR1 SGHNT and CDR2 YYREEE (reference sequence). J lost 4 bases, V lost 4 bases, and 7 bases had no gene match. This CDR3 spans 15 amino acids. CDR3 sequence (DNA): TGTGCCAGCAGCCCCTTGGGACAGTTCACCGGGGAGCTGTTTTTT. Translated: CASSPLGQFTGELFF. Full variable domain (remainder filled in from reference TRBV5-4 and TRBJ2-2): ETGVTQSPTHLIKTRGQQVTLRCSSQSGHNTVSWYQQALGQGPQFIFQYYREEENGRGNFPPRFSGLQFPNYSSELNVNALELDDSALYLCASSPLGQFTGELFFGEGSRLTVL.

This sequence joins TRBV19 and TRBJ2-5; D gene ambiguous. V dropped 3 bases and J dropped 0 bases, with 14 bases sitting between them. This CDR3 is built from 16 residues. CDR1 and CDR2 from the germline V gene are LNHDA and SQIVND (reference sequence). CDR3 residues: CASSITALAHQETQYF. CDR3 DNA: TGTGCCAGTAGTATTACGGCACTGGCACACCAAGAGACCCAGTACTTC.

This clone was found once. The chain couples TRBV7-2 to TRBJ2-5; TRBD1 matches at 10 bases. The J call could be wrong; TRBJ2-7 is a better fit for the DNA end. The CDR3 is 15 residues long. CDR1 and CDR2 (germline): SGHTA, FQGNSA. The CDR3 loop is CASSTGQGGPYEQYF. CDR3 sequence (DNA): TGTGCCAGCAGTACAGGACAGGGGGGCCCCTACGAGCAGTACTTC.

This chain links TRBV5-1 with TRBJ2-7, with 7 positions matching TRBD1. The CDR3 loop spans 13 amino acids. V lost 8 bases to trimming and J lost 7 bases; unmatched junction nucleotides: 12. Germline CDR1 SGHRS, CDR2 YFSETQ. The CDR3 coding sequence is TGCGCCAGTACCGGACAGGCAGAGTTGGAGCAGTACTTC. This codes for CASTGQAELEQYF.

The sample holds a few counts of this clone. This chain links TRBV6-5 with TRBJ2-5, with D unclear. Trimming took off 7 bases at V and 1 base at J, with 4 bases between the two ends. CDR1 and CDR2 (germline): MNHEY, SVGAGI. This CDR3 is 11 amino acids long. The CDR3 region is CASTFQETQYF. The CDR3 region has the DNA TGTGCCAGCACCTTCCAAGAGACCCAGTACTTC.

This clone was counted a few times. V usage is TRBV19 and J usage is TRBJ1-2; D is unresolved. The CDR3 consists of 12 residues. The germline CDR1 and CDR2 sequences are LNHDA and SQIVND (reference sequence). V was cut by 5 bases and J by 4 bases, with 8 bases left in between. The CDR3, as DNA: TGTGCCAGTAGTCACTCTCGCTATGGCTACACCTTC. Translation: CASSHSRYGYTF.

The chain joins TRBV7-9 to TRBJ1-5, with D hard to call. The CDR3 totals 14 residues. Germline V CDR1 and CDR2: SEHNR, FQNEAQ (reference sequence). Trimming left V 5 bases short and J 5 bases short, with 13 bases between. The CDR3, as DNA: TGTGCCAGCAGCCTACTTACGGGAGATCAGCCCCAGCATTTT. Its translation: CASSLLTGDQPQHF.

The gene calls are TRBV15 and TRBJ1-2; 8 positions match TRBD1. The V and J ends lost 3 bases and 4 bases, in that order; junction bases with no gene match: 13. This CDR3 is 17 amino acids long. The germline CDR1 and CDR2 sequences are LNHNV and YYDKDF (reference sequence). The CDR3: CATSRDTGQDVFYGYTF. DNA of the CDR3: TGTGCCACCAGCAGGGATACGGGACAGGATGTTTTCTATGGCTACACCTTC.

The J gene is TRBJ2-3, the V gene TRBV28; D could derive from TRBD1 or TRBD2 (7 bases each). Deletions cut 7 bases from V and 3 bases from J, with 23 bases between. Germline lookup yields CDR1 MDHEN and CDR2 SYDVKM. The CDR3 length is 17 residues. The CDR3 is CASTAGGATGRTDTQYF. In DNA form, the CDR3 reads TGTGCCAGCACGGCAGGGGGGGCAACCGGGAGAACAGATACGCAGTATTTT. The complete variable domain, with remaining parts taken from reference TRBV28 and TRBJ2-3, reads DVKVTQSSRYLVKRTGEKVFLECVQDMDHENMFWYRQDPGLGLRLIYFSYDVKMKEKGDIPEGYSVSREKKERFSLILESASTNQTSMYLCASTAGGATGRTDTQYFGPGTRLTVL.